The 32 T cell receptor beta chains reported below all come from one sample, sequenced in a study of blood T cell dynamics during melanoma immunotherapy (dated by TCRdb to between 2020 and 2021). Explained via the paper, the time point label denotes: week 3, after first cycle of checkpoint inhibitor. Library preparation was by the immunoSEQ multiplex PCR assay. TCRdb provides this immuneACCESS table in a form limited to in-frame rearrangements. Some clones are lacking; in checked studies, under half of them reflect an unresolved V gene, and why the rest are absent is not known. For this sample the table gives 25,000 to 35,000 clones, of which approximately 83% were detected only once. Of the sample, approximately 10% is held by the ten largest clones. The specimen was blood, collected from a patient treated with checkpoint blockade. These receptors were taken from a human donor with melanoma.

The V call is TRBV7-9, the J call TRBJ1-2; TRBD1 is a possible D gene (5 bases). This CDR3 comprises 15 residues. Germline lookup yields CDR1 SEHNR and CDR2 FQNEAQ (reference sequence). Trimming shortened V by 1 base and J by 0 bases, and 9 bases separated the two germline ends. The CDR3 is CASSLGDGPNYGYTF. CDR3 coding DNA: TGTGCCAGCAGCTTAGGGGACGGACCTAACTATGGCTACACCTTC.

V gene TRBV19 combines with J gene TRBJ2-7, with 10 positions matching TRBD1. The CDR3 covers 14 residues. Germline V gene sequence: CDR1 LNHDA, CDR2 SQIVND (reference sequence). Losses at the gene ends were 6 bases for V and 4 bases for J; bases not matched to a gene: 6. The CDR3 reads CASSYGTGEYEQYF. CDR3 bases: TGTGCCAGTAGCTACGGGACAGGGGAATACGAGCAGTACTTC.

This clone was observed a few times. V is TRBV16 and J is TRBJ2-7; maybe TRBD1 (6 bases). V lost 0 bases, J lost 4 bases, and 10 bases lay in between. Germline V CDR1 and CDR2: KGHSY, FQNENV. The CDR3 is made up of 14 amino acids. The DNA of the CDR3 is TGTGCCAGCAGCCAATCGGGGCAGGGGTACGAGCAGTACTTC. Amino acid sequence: CASSQSGQGYEQYF.

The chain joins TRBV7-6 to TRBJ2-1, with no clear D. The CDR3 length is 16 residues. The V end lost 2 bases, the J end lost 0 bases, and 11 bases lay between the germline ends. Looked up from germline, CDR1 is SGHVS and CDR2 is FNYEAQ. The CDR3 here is CASSLISSDSYNEQFF. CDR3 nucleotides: TGTGCCAGCAGCTTAATCTCGAGCGACTCCTACAATGAGCAGTTCTTC.

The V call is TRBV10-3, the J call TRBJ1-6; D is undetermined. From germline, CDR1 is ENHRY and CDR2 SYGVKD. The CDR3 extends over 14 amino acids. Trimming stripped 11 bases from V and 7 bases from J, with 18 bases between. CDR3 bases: TGTGCCGCGGGGTTTGAGGCGAAAAATTCACCCCTCCACTTT. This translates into CAAGFEAKNSPLHF.

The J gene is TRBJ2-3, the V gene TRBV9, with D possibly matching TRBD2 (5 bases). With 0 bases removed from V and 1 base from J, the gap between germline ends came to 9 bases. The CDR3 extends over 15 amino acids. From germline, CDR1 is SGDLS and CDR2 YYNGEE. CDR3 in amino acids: CASSVAGLGTDTQYF. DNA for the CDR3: TGTGCCAGCAGCGTAGCTGGACTCGGCACAGATACGCAGTATTTT.

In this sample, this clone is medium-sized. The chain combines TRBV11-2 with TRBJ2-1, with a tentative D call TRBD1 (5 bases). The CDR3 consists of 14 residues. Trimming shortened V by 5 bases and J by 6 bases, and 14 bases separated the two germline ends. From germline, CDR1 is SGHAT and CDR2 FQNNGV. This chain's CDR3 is CASSPWTFTNEQFF. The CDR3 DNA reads TGTGCCAGCAGCCCCTGGACATTTACCAATGAGCAGTTCTTC.

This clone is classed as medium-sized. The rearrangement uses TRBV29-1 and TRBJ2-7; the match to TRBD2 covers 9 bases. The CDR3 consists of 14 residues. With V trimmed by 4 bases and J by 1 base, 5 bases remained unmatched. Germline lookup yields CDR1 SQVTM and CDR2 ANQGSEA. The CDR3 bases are TGCAGCGTTGTAGGCGGGAGGGGATCCTACGAGCAGTACTTC. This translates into CSVVGGRGSYEQYF.

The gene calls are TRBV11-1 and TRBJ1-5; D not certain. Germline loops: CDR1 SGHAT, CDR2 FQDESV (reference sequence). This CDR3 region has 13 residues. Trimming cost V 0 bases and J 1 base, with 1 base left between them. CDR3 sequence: CASSLASNQPQHF. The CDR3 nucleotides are TGTGCCAGCAGCTTAGCGAGCAATCAGCCCCAGCATTTT.

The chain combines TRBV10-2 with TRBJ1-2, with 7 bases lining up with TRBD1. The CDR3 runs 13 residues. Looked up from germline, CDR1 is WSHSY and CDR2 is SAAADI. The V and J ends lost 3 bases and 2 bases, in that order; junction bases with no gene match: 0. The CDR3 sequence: CASSEQGNYGYTF. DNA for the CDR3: TGCGCCAGCAGTGAACAGGGGAACTATGGCTACACCTTC.

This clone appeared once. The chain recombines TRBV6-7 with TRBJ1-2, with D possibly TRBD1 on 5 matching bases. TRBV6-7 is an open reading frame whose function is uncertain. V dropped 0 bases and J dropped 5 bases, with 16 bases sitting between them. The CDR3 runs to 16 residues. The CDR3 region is CASSYSPPRQLYGYTF. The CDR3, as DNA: TGTGCCAGCAGTTACTCCCCGCCCCGACAGCTTTATGGCTACACCTTC.

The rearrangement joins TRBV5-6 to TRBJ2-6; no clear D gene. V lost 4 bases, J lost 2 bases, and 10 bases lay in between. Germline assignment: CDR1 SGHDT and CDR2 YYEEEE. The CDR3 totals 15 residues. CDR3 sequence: CASSPWNAGANVLTF. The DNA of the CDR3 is TGTGCCAGCAGCCCGTGGAACGCTGGGGCCAACGTCCTGACTTTC.

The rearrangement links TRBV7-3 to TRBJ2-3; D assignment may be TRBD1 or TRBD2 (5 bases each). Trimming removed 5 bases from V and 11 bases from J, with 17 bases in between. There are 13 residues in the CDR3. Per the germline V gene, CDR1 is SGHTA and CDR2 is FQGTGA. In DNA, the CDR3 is TGTGCCAGCAGCCTGGACCGGGACCAGAAGCAGTATTTT. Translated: CASSLDRDQKQYF.

CDR3 DNA: TGTGCCAGCAGCGCCCTACCGGGACAGGGAGCCTACGAGCAGTACTTC. Residues: CASSALPGQGAYEQYF. The chain uses TRBV9 and TRBJ2-7, with 9 bases fitting TRBD1. The CDR3 length is 16 residues. Germline V gene lookup returns CDR1 SGDLS and CDR2 YYNGEE. The V segment lost 3 bases and the J segment 2 bases; nucleotides outside the gene matches: 9.

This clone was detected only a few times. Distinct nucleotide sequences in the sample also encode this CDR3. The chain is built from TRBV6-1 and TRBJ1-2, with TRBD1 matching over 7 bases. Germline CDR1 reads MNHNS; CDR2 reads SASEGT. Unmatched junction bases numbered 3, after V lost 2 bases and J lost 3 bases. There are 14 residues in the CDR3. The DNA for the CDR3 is TGTGCCAGCAGTGAAACAGGGACAGACTATGGCTACACCTTC. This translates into CASSETGTDYGYTF.

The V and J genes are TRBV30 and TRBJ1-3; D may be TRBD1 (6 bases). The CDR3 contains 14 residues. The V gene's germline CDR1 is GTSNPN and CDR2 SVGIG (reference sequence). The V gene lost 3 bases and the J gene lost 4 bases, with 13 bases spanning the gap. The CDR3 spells CAWSLQGSGNTIYF. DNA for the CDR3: TGTGCCTGGAGCCTACAGGGATCCGGAAACACCATATATTTT.

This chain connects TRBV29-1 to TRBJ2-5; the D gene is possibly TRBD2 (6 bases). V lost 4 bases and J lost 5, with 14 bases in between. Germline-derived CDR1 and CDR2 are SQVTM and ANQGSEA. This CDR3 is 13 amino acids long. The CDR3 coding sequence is TGCAGCGTTGTTCGCGGGATTGGGGAGACCCAGTACTTC. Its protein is CSVVRGIGETQYF.

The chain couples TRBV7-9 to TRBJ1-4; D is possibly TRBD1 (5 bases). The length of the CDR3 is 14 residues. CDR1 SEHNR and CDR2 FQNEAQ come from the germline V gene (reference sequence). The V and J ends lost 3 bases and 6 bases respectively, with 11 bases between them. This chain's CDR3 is CASSFKVGDEKLFF. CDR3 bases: TGTGCCAGCAGCTTTAAAGTGGGGGATGAAAAACTGTTTTTT.

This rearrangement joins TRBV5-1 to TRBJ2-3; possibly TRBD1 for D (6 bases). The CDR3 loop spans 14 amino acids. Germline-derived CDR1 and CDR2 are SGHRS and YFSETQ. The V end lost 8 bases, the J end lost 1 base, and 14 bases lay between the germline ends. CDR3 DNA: TGCGCCAGTCCACCAGGGGTGTGCACAGATACGCAGTATTTT. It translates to CASPPGVCTDTQYF. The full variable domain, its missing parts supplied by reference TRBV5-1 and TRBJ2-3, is KAGVTQTPRYLIKTRGQQVTLSCSPISGHRSVSWYQQTPGQGLQFLFEYFSETQRNKGNFPGRFSGRQFSNSRSEMNVSTLELGDSALYLCASPPGVCTDTQYFGPGTRLTVL.

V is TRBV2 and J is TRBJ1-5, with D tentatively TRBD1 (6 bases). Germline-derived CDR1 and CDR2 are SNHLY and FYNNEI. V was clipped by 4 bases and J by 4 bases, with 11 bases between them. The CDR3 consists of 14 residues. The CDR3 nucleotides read TGTGCCAGCAGTGGACAGGTAGGGAATCAGCCCCAGCATTTT. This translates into CASSGQVGNQPQHF.

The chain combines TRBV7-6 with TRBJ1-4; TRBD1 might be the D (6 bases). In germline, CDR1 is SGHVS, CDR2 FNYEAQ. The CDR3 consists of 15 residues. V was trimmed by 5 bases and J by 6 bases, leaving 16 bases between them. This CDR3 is CASSKGPGDHEKLFF. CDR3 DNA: TGTGCCAGCAGCAAGGGGCCAGGGGACCATGAAAAACTGTTTTTT.

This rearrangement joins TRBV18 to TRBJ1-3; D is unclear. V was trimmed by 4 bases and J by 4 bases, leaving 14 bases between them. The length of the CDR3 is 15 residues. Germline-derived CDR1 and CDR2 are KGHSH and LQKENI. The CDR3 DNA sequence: TGTGCCAGCTCACAGACTCCGGCGCGAGGAAACACCATATATTTT. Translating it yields CASSQTPARGNTIYF.

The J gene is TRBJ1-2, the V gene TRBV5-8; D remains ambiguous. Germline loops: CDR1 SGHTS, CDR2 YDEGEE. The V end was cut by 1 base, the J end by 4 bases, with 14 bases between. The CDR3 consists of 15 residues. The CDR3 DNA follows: TGTGCCAGCAGCTTGTGGCGAGGGAATTTCTATGGCTACACCTTC. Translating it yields CASSLWRGNFYGYTF.

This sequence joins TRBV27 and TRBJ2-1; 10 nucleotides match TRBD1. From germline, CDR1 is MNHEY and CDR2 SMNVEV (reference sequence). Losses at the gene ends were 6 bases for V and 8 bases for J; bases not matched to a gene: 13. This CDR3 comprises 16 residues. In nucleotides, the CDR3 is TGTGCCAGCAGATCACCCGGACAGGGGGTCGGCTATGAGCAGTTCTTC. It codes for CASRSPGQGVGYEQFF.

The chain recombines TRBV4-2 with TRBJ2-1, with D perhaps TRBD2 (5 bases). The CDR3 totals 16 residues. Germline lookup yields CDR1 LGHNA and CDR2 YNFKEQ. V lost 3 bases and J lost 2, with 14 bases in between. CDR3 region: CASSQEDYRAYNEQFF. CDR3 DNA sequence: TGTGCCAGCAGCCAGGAAGACTATAGAGCCTACAATGAGCAGTTCTTC.

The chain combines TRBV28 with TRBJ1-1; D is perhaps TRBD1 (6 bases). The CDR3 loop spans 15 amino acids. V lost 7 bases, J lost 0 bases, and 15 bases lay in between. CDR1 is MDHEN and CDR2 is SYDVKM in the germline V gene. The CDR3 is CASTRLDRLNTEAFF. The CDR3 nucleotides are TGTGCCAGCACCCGTTTGGACAGATTGAACACTGAAGCTTTCTTT.

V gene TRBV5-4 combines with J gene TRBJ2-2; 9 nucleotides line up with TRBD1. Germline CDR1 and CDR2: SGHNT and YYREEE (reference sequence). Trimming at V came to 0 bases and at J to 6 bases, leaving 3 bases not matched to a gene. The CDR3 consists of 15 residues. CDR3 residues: CASSLVGQGSGELFF. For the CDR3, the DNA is TGTGCCAGCAGCTTGGTGGGACAGGGTTCCGGGGAGCTGTTTTTT.

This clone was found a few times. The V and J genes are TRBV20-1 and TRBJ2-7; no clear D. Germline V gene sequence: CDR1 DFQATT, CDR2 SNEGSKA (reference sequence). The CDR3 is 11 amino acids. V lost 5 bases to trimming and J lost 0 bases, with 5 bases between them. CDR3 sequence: CSAVSSYEQYF. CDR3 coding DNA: TGCAGTGCTGTTAGCTCCTACGAGCAGTACTTC.

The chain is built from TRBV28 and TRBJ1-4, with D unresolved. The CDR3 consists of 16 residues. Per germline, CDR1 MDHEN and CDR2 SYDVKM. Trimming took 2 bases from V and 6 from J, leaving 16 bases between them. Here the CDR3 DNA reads TGTGCCAGCAGTTTAGGCAACAGACCTGGGGATGAAAAACTGTTTTTT. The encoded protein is CASSLGNRPGDEKLFF.

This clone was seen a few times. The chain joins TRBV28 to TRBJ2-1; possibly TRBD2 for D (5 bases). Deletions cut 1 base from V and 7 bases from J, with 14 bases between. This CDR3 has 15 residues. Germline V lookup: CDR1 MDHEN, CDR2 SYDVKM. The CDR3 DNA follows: TGTGCCAGCAGTTTATATTTCTCGGGGTGGAATGAGCAGTTCTTC. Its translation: CASSLYFSGWNEQFF.

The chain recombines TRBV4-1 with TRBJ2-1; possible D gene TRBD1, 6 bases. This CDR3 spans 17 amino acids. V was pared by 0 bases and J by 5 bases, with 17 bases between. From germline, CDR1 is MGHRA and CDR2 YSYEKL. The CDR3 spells CASSQDRGYTTDNEQFF. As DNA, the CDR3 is TGCGCCAGCAGCCAAGACAGGGGCTACACAACGGACAATGAGCAGTTCTTC.

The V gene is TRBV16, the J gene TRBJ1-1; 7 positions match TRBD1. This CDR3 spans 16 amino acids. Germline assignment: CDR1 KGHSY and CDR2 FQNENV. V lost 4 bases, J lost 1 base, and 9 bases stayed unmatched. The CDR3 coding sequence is TGTGCCAGCAGCCGTATAGGACAGGTCGGGAACACTGAAGCTTTCTTT. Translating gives CASSRIGQVGNTEAFF.